The text below deals with one TCR beta chain. Its antigen is undetermined. This sample is drawn from a study of tumor-infiltrating lymphocytes in primary liver carcinoma. Across the study: Aged between 30 and 69 years, the patients were men and women. Findings and caveats of the study: Tumor region pairs shared more overlap than did tumor-adjacent and tumor-blood pairs. Left bulk and unsorted, the samples did not allow CD4+ and CD8+ repertoires to be compared.

This CDR3 comprises 15 residues. V lost 6 bases and J lost 2; bases outside the gene matches: 12. The germline V gene has CDR1 GTSNPN and CDR2 SVGIG (reference sequence). Germline DNA was also extracted, and blood RNA was taken from unsorted whole blood. The authors collected roughly 4.1 milliliters of peripheral blood before surgery. TCR beta cDNA was made from 450 to 550 ng total RNA with a constant-region primer. Construction of TCR beta libraries relied on three successive nested multiplex PCR rounds employing slightly modified ARM-PCR. The first two PCR rounds, approximately 10 cycles each, used TRBV1-TRBV30 forward primers and a C-beta reverse primer. TCRdb processed the multiplex PCR reads anew with MiXCR; each CDR3 protein has one entry. The sample lists hundreds of thousands of distinct CDR3 sequences, less than 75% seen once, with about 9.4% in the top ten.

Sequencing was carried out using peripheral blood. The chain is built from TRBV30 and TRBJ1-2, with TRBD1 matching over 7 bases. The source is a man aged 35 to 55 with primary liver carcinoma and hepatitis B virus infection. CDR3 residues: CACQRYRGTNYGYTF. CDR3 bases: TGTGCCTGTCAAAGGTACAGGGGAACCAACTATGGCTACACCTTC.